This TCR beta chain appears in the sequencing data of a study of blood T cell repertoires in COVID-19. The repertoire was sequenced with immunoSEQ multiplex PCR; TCRdb's copy has only in-frame clones and lacks some. The data hold about 190,000 clones, with roughly nine tenths observed a single time. Germline V CDR1 and CDR2: MNHEY, SVGAGI. The ends lost 6 bases at V and 5 bases at J; junction bases unmatched: 6. The CDR3 consists of 13 residues. Sequenced input: peripheral blood. J is TRBJ1-2 and V is TRBV6-5, with TRBD1 identical over 7 bases. The TCR comes from a man in his forties with acute or convalescent COVID-19. The CDR3 coding sequence is TGTGCCAGCAGGGACAGGTCTGAATATGGCTACACCTTC. Protein sequence: CASRDRSEYGYTF.